These T cell receptor beta chains were read from a single sample in a study of OX40 agonist ivuxolimab in advanced cancers. The repertoire was sequenced with immunoSEQ multiplex PCR; TCRdb's copy has only in-frame clones and lacks some. Altogether some 83,000 clones are present, around 84% being singletons, with the ten largest covering 5.5% to 7.5%. The input for sequencing was CD4+ or CD8+ T cells sorted from blood, taken in a trial of the OX40 agonist ivuxolimab. The receptor set was obtained from an adult with an advanced solid tumor such as melanoma, head and neck, liver or kidney cancer. CDR3s include the opening cysteine and the closing phenylalanine or tryptophan. D genes are given only for firm matches. For some rows the clone size is stated as once, few or many, or as a class when expanded; others skip it.

d_call: .; clone_size: .; v_call: TRBV4-1; j_call: TRBJ2-2; cdr3_nt: TGCGCCAGCAGCCAAGATGGGGCCGGGGAGCTGTTTTTT; cdr3_aa: CASSQDGAGELFF
d_call: .; clone_size: .; v_call: TRBV6-1; j_call: TRBJ1-5; cdr3_nt: TGTGCCAGCAGGGGGGCATTTAGCAATCAGCCCCAGCATTTT; cdr3_aa: CASRGAFSNQPQHF
d_call: .; clone_size: .; v_call: TRBV6-1; j_call: TRBJ2-2; cdr3_nt: TGTGCCAGCAAAGTTGAAGGGCGGGGGGAGCTGTTTTTT; cdr3_aa: CASKVEGRGELFF
d_call: .; clone_size: .; v_call: TRBV5-4; j_call: TRBJ2-3; cdr3_nt: TGTGCCAGCAGCCGGGGACTTGTCACAGATACGCAGTATTTT; cdr3_aa: CASSRGLVTDTQYF
d_call: .; clone_size: .; v_call: TRBV11-3; j_call: TRBJ1-1; cdr3_nt: TGTGCCAGCAGCTCAAATACAGGGAGGAACACTGAAGCTTTCTTT; cdr3_aa: CASSSNTGRNTEAFF
d_call: TRBD2; clone_size: .; v_call: TRBV10-3; j_call: TRBJ2-3; cdr3_nt: TGTGCCATCAGCGCGACTAGCGGGAACCCCTATACGCAGTATTTT; cdr3_aa: CAISATSGNPYTQYF
d_call: .; clone_size: .; v_call: TRBV19; j_call: TRBJ1-5; cdr3_nt: TGTGCCAGTAGTATCCCCAGGATAGGGGGTCAGCCCCAGCATTTT; cdr3_aa: CASSIPRIGGQPQHF
d_call: TRBD2; clone_size: .; v_call: TRBV2; j_call: TRBJ2-1; cdr3_nt: TGTGCCTCCCAAGCCGTACTAGCGGCCACGGAGCAGTTCTTC; cdr3_aa: CASQAVLAATEQFF
d_call: .; clone_size: .; v_call: TRBV5-1; j_call: TRBJ2-7; cdr3_nt: TGCGCCAGCAGCTTGGTCAGATTTGAGGGGGAGCAGTACTTC; cdr3_aa: CASSLVRFEGEQYF
d_call: TRBD1; clone_size: once; v_call: TRBV5-1; j_call: TRBJ2-7; cdr3_nt: TGCGCCAGCAGCTCAACCGGGACAGGGGGCGAGCAGTACTTC; cdr3_aa: CASSSTGTGGEQYF
d_call: TRBD2; clone_size: .; v_call: TRBV6-5; j_call: TRBJ2-1; cdr3_nt: TGTGCCAGCAGCCTAGCGGGCCTCTCCTACAATGAGCAGTTCTTC; cdr3_aa: CASSLAGLSYNEQFF
d_call: .; clone_size: .; v_call: TRBV6-6; j_call: TRBJ1-1; cdr3_nt: TGTGCCAGCGTACACTGGAACACTGAAGCTTTCTTT; cdr3_aa: CASVHWNTEAFF
d_call: .; clone_size: .; v_call: TRBV11-2; j_call: TRBJ2-1; cdr3_nt: TGTGCCAGCAGCTTAGGGGGCTCCTACAATGAGCAGTTCTTC; cdr3_aa: CASSLGGSYNEQFF
d_call: TRBD1; clone_size: .; v_call: TRBV11-3; j_call: TRBJ1-6; cdr3_nt: TGTGCCAGCAGCCTCGGACAGGGCAAGAGCTCCTATAATTCACCCCTCCACTTT; cdr3_aa: CASSLGQGKSSYNSPLHF
d_call: .; clone_size: once; v_call: TRBV19; j_call: TRBJ1-5; cdr3_nt: TGTGCCAGTCGGGATAGGGAGGGTCAGCCCCAGCATTTT; cdr3_aa: CASRDREGQPQHF
d_call: TRBD1; clone_size: .; v_call: TRBV5-6; j_call: TRBJ1-6; cdr3_nt: TGTGCCAGCAGCTTGGGCACAGGGGCATCACCCCTCCACTTT; cdr3_aa: CASSLGTGASPLHF
d_call: .; clone_size: .; v_call: TRBV5-1; j_call: TRBJ1-3; cdr3_nt: TGCGCCAGCAGCTTGGTCGGCTCCGTCTCTGGAAACACCATATATTTT; cdr3_aa: CASSLVGSVSGNTIYF
d_call: .; clone_size: once; v_call: TRBV5-4; j_call: TRBJ2-2; cdr3_nt: TGTGCCAGCAGCTTGGGAGGTCAAAACCCCACCGGGGAGCTGTTTTTT; cdr3_aa: CASSLGGQNPTGELFF
d_call: .; clone_size: .; v_call: TRBV29-1; j_call: TRBJ2-1; cdr3_nt: TGCAGCGTTGGCCTCAGGGGAAGGTACAATGAGCAGTTCTTC; cdr3_aa: CSVGLRGRYNEQFF
d_call: TRBD1; clone_size: .; v_call: TRBV5-4; j_call: TRBJ1-1; cdr3_nt: TGTGCCAGCAGCCGCCTTGGGGCCACAGGGGCGCACACTGAAGCTTTCTTT; cdr3_aa: CASSRLGATGAHTEAFF
d_call: .; clone_size: .; v_call: TRBV7-9; j_call: TRBJ1-6; cdr3_nt: TGTGCCAGCAGCCCACGGCAGGTTGATTCACCCCTCCACTTT; cdr3_aa: CASSPRQVDSPLHF
d_call: .; clone_size: .; v_call: TRBV18; j_call: TRBJ1-3; cdr3_nt: TGTGCCAGCTCACCAGCCATCTCTGGAAACACCATATATTTT; cdr3_aa: CASSPAISGNTIYF
d_call: TRBD1; clone_size: .; v_call: TRBV11-2; j_call: TRBJ1-2; cdr3_nt: TGTGCCAGCAGCTTGAGGGGACAGGGGGCGGAAGGCTACACCTTC; cdr3_aa: CASSLRGQGAEGYTF
d_call: .; clone_size: .; v_call: TRBV6-5; j_call: TRBJ1-5; cdr3_nt: TGTGCCAGCAGCCCCGGGGACACGAGCAATCAGCCCCAGCATTTT; cdr3_aa: CASSPGDTSNQPQHF
d_call: TRBD2; clone_size: .; v_call: TRBV2; j_call: TRBJ2-1; cdr3_nt: TGTGCCAGCAGCCCTAGCGGCCCTTCCAATGAGCAGTTCTTC; cdr3_aa: CASSPSGPSNEQFF
d_call: .; clone_size: .; v_call: TRBV23-1; j_call: TRBJ2-6; cdr3_nt: TGCGCCAGCAGTACCATGGAGCCGCAACAAAGTCGGGCCAATGTCCTGACTTTC; cdr3_aa: CASSTMEPQQSRANVLTF
d_call: .; clone_size: .; v_call: TRBV20-1; j_call: TRBJ1-3; cdr3_nt: TGCAGTGCTAGTCCAGGAAACACCATATATTTT; cdr3_aa: CSASPGNTIYF
d_call: TRBD2; clone_size: .; v_call: TRBV14; j_call: TRBJ2-4; cdr3_nt: TGTGCCAGCAGCCGGACTAGCGGGAGGGGGCTAGCCAAAAACATTCAGTACTTC; cdr3_aa: CASSRTSGRGLAKNIQYF
d_call: TRBD2; clone_size: .; v_call: TRBV7-6; j_call: TRBJ2-7; cdr3_nt: TGTGCCAGCAGCTTAGGGGCTAGCGGGGGTGGCGAGCAGTACTTC; cdr3_aa: CASSLGASGGGEQYF
d_call: .; clone_size: .; v_call: TRBV29-1; j_call: TRBJ1-3; cdr3_nt: TGCAGCGTACAGGTCTCTGGAAACACCATATATTTT; cdr3_aa: CSVQVSGNTIYF
d_call: TRBD1; clone_size: few; v_call: TRBV18; j_call: TRBJ2-7; cdr3_nt: TGTGCCAGCTCCCGAGGGACAGGGGGCGAGCAGTACTTC; cdr3_aa: CASSRGTGGEQYF
d_call: .; clone_size: .; v_call: TRBV7-2; j_call: TRBJ2-1; cdr3_nt: TGTGCCAGCAGCTTTAGCGGTTCCTACAATGAGCAGTTCTTC; cdr3_aa: CASSFSGSYNEQFF
d_call: TRBD1; clone_size: .; v_call: TRBV7-2; j_call: TRBJ1-1; cdr3_nt: TGTGCCAGCAGCTTAGCGACAGGGCGCACTGAAGCTTTCTTT; cdr3_aa: CASSLATGRTEAFF
d_call: TRBD1; clone_size: .; v_call: TRBV27; j_call: TRBJ1-2; cdr3_nt: TGTGCCAGCAGAGACAGGGTGGACTATGGCTACACCTTC; cdr3_aa: CASRDRVDYGYTF
d_call: TRBD1; clone_size: .; v_call: TRBV7-9; j_call: TRBJ1-5; cdr3_nt: TGTGCCAGCAGCGGTCGGGACAGGGGTGGCCAGCCCCAGCATTTT; cdr3_aa: CASSGRDRGGQPQHF
d_call: .; clone_size: .; v_call: TRBV14; j_call: TRBJ1-2; cdr3_nt: TGTGCCAGCAGAAAGGGGTACAGTAAGGACTATGGCTACACCTTC; cdr3_aa: CASRKGYSKDYGYTF
d_call: .; clone_size: .; v_call: TRBV30; j_call: TRBJ2-5; cdr3_nt: TGTGCCTGGAGTCTCCAAGAGACCCAGTACTTC; cdr3_aa: CAWSLQETQYF
d_call: TRBD1; clone_size: .; v_call: TRBV6-5; j_call: TRBJ1-6; cdr3_nt: TGTGCCAGCAGTTACAGCGGGACAGCTGGTTCACCCCTCCACTTT; cdr3_aa: CASSYSGTAGSPLHF
d_call: TRBD2; clone_size: .; v_call: TRBV30; j_call: TRBJ2-5; cdr3_nt: TGTGCCTGGAGTGGGGGGGGAGAGACCCAGTACTTC; cdr3_aa: CAWSGGGETQYF
d_call: .; clone_size: once; v_call: TRBV19; j_call: TRBJ1-3; cdr3_nt: TGTGCCAGTAGTATTCAGTCGGGAGGAGTGAACACCATATATTTT; cdr3_aa: CASSIQSGGVNTIYF
d_call: TRBD1; clone_size: .; v_call: TRBV5-4; j_call: TRBJ1-2; cdr3_nt: TGTGCCAGCAGCTTGGGTGGACAGGGGATTAGCTACACCTTC; cdr3_aa: CASSLGGQGISYTF
d_call: .; clone_size: .; v_call: TRBV30; j_call: TRBJ2-2; cdr3_nt: TGTGCCCTGACCCAATTCGGTCGAGTCACCGGGGAGCTGTTTTTT; cdr3_aa: CALTQFGRVTGELFF
d_call: TRBD1; clone_size: .; v_call: TRBV2; j_call: TRBJ1-2; cdr3_nt: TGTGCCAGCACCCGGACAGGGGTCTATGGCTACACCTTC; cdr3_aa: CASTRTGVYGYTF
d_call: TRBD1; clone_size: .; v_call: TRBV19; j_call: TRBJ2-1; cdr3_nt: TGTGCCAGTAGTATAGGTATCGGGACAGTCAATGAGCAGTTCTTC; cdr3_aa: CASSIGIGTVNEQFF
d_call: TRBD1; clone_size: few; v_call: TRBV7-2; j_call: TRBJ1-1; cdr3_nt: TGTGCCAGCAGCAGGTCCGGGACAGGTCCTCTTGAGGCTTTCTTT; cdr3_aa: CASSRSGTGPLEAFF
d_call: .; clone_size: .; v_call: TRBV1; j_call: TRBJ1-2; cdr3_nt: TGCACCAGCAGCCAAGCTTTGGACAGCTATGGCTACACCTTC; cdr3_aa: CTSSQALDSYGYTF
d_call: .; clone_size: .; v_call: TRBV5-1; j_call: TRBJ2-3; cdr3_nt: TGCGCCAGCAGCTTCCTGGGTTCTAGCACAGATACGCAGTATTTT; cdr3_aa: CASSFLGSSTDTQYF
d_call: .; clone_size: .; v_call: TRBV6-6; j_call: TRBJ2-3; cdr3_nt: TGTGCCAGCACCCGAGTGTCAGGGCCCACAGATACGCAGTATTTT; cdr3_aa: CASTRVSGPTDTQYF
d_call: .; clone_size: once; v_call: TRBV7-9; j_call: TRBJ2-5; cdr3_nt: TGTGCCAGCAGCCCCCGACGATCCGAAGAGACCCAGTACTTC; cdr3_aa: CASSPRRSEETQYF
d_call: .; clone_size: .; v_call: TRBV5-1; j_call: TRBJ2-3; cdr3_nt: TGCGCCAGCAGCGGGCGAGGCGGATCAGATACGCAGTATTTT; cdr3_aa: CASSGRGGSDTQYF
d_call: TRBD1; clone_size: .; v_call: TRBV4-1; j_call: TRBJ2-4; cdr3_nt: TGCGCCAGCAGCCAAGTCCTCGGGACAGGGTTGGGCATTCAGTACTTC; cdr3_aa: CASSQVLGTGLGIQYF
d_call: TRBD2; clone_size: .; v_call: TRBV9; j_call: TRBJ2-1; cdr3_nt: TGTGCCAGCAGCGTATATAGCGGGGGAAATGAGCAGTTCTTC; cdr3_aa: CASSVYSGGNEQFF
d_call: .; clone_size: .; v_call: TRBV6-1; j_call: TRBJ2-1; cdr3_nt: TGTGCCAGCAGTGAGGGTGCTACATGGGGATCCTACAATGAGCAGTTCTTC; cdr3_aa: CASSEGATWGSYNEQFF
d_call: .; clone_size: .; v_call: TRBV7-2; j_call: TRBJ1-1; cdr3_nt: TGTGCCAGCAGCTTTATAAGTCGGGTGAACACTGAAGCTTTCTTT; cdr3_aa: CASSFISRVNTEAFF
d_call: .; clone_size: .; v_call: TRBV11-2; j_call: TRBJ1-6; cdr3_nt: TGTGCCAGTCGTCGGGGGGGGGAATCACCCCTCCACTTT; cdr3_aa: CASRRGGESPLHF